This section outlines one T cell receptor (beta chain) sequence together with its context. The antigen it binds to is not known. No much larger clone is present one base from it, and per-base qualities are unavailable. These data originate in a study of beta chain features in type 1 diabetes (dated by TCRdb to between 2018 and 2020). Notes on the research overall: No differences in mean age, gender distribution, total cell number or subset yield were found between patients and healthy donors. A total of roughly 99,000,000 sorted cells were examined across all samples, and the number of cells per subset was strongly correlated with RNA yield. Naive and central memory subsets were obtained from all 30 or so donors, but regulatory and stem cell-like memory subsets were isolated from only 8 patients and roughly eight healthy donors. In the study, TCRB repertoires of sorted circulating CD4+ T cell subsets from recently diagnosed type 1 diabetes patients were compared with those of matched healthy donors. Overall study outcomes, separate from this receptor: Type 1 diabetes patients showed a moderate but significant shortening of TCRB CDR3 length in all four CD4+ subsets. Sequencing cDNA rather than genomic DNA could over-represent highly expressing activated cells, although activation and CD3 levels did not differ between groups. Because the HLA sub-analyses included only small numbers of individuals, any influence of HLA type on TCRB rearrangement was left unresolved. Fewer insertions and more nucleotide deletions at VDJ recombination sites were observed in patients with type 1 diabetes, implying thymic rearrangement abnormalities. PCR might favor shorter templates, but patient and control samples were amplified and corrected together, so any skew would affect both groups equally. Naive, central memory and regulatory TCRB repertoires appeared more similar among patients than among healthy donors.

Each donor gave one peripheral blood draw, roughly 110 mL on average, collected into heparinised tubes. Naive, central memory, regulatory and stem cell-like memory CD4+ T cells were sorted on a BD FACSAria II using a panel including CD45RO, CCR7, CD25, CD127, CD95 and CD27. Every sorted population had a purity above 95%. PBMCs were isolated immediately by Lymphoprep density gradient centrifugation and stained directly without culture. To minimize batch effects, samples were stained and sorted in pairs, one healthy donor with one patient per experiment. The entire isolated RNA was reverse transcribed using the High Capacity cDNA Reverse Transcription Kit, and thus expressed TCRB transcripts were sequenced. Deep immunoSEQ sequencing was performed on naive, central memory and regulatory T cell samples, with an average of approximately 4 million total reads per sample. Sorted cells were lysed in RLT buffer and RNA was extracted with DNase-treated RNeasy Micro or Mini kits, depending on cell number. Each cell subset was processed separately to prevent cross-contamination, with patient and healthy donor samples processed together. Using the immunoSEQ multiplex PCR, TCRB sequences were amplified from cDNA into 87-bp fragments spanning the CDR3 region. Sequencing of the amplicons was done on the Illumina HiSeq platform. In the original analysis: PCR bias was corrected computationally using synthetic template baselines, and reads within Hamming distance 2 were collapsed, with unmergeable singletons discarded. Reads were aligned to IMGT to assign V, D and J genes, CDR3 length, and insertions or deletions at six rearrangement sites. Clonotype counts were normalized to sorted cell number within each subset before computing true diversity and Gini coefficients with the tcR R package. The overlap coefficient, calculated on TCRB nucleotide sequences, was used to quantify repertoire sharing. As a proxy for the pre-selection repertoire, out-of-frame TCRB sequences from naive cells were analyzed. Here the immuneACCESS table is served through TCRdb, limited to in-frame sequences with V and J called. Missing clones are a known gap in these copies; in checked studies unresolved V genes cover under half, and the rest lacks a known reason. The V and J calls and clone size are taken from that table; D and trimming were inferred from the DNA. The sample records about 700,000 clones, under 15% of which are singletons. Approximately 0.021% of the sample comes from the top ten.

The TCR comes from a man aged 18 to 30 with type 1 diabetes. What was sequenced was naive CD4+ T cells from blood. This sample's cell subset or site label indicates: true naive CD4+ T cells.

The nucleotides are TGTGCCAGCAGCTTGGGCGGGGCGCGACAGCCCCAGCATTTT. Its translation reads: CASSLGGARQPQHF. The chain couples TRBV5-6 to TRBJ1-5, and TRBD1 may be the D gene, going by 5 matching bases. The V and J ends are trimmed by 0 bases and 7 bases, leaving 11 bases between them. There are 14 amino acids in the CDR3, from cysteine to phenylalanine inclusive. Solely the CDR3 DNA is kept, with 42 bases framed from the first base. Sequences SGHDT (CDR1) and YYEEEE (CDR2) are obtained from the germline V gene.